This TCR beta chain is from a study of human thymus T cells. The CDR3 runs 13 residues. From germline, CDR1 is SGHVS and CDR2 FNYEAQ. Trimming removed 0 bases from V and 6 bases from J, with 6 bases in between. Assay used: immunoSEQ multiplex PCR; TCRdb lists only in-frame clones, some missing. The sample has tens of thousands of clones; approximately 93% are singletons. The sequence was obtained from a boy in the first two years of life with a congenital heart defect but otherwise immunologically healthy. The sample was blood. This chain uses TRBV7-6 with TRBJ1-5; no clear D. The DNA for the CDR3 is TGTGCCAGCAGCTTAGCCGAAGGTCAGCCCCAGCATTTT. It translates to CASSLAEGQPQHF.